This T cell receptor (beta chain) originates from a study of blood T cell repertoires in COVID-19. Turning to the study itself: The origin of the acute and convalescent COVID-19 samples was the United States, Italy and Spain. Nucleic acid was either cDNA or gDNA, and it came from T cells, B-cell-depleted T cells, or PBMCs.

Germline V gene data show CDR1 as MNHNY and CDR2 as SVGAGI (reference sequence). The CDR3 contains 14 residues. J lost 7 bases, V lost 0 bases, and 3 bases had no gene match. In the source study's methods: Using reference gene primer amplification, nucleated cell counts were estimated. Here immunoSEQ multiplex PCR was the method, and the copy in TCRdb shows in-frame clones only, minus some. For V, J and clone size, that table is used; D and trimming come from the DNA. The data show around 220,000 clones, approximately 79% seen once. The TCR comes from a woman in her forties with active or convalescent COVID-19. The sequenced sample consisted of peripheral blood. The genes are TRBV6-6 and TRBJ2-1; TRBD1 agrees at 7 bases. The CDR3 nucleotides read TGTGCCAGCAGTTACTCGATACAGGGGAATGAGCAGTTCTTC. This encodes CASSYSIQGNEQFF.